This T cell receptor beta chain was captured by sequencing in a study of blood T cell repertoires in COVID-19. Overall study: T cells, B-cell-depleted T cells, or PBMCs provided the cDNA or gDNA that served as material.

CDR3 size: 16 residues. V was clipped by 1 base and J by 5 bases; unmatched bases: 9. Germline values: CDR1 SGHTA, CDR2 FQGNSA. In the source study's methods: Reference gene primers were amplified, and this amplification served to estimate nucleated cell counts. Assay: immunoSEQ multiplex PCR; the TCRdb copy retains only in-frame clones and omits some. The V and J calls and clone size were taken over from that table, and D and trimming were inferred from the DNA. Of 300,000 to 400,000 clones in the sample, around 90% are singletons; the top ten hold approximately 4.7%. Participants came from some 23 US areas, aged roughly 18 to 89 years. Two consecutive negative NP/OP PCR tests, clearance, or resolved symptoms defined Cohort 3 recovery.

The chain is built from TRBV7-2 and TRBJ1-1, with 8 bases identical to TRBD1. Sequencing was carried out using PBMCs or T cells enriched from blood (not recorded which). The sequence was collected from a man in his fifties or sixties who had recovered from COVID-19. CDR3 region: CASSLVRQGAGTEAFF. The CDR3 region has the DNA TGTGCCAGCAGCTTAGTACGGCAGGGGGCGGGAACTGAAGCTTTCTTT.